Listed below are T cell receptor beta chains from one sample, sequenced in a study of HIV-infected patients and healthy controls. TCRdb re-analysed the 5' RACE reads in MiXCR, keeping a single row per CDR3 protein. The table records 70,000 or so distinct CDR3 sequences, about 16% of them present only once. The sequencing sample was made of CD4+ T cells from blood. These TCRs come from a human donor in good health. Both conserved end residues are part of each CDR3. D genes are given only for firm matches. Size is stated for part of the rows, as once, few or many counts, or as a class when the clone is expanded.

TGTGCCAGTAGTATAGTGAGCGGCAGCAATCAGCCCCAGCATTTT CASSIVSGSNQPQHF NA TRBJ1-5 NA TRBV19
TGCGCCAGCAGCTTGGGGGTCCCTCGGGATACGCAGTATTTT CASSLGVPRDTQYF NA TRBJ2-3 NA TRBV5-1
TGTGCCAGCAGCTTAGAGAGGGACTATGGCTACACCTTC CASSLERDYGYTF NA TRBJ1-2 NA TRBV7-2
TGTGCCAGCAGCCTCCAATCCACTGAAGCTTTCTTT CASSLQSTEAFF NA TRBJ1-1 NA TRBV11-2
TGCAGCGTTGAAAGGCTAGCGAGGGACGAGCAGTACTTC CSVERLARDEQYF few TRBJ2-7 NA TRBV29-1
TGTGCCAGCAGCCAAGATAGCCCCAGGAGGCCAGATACGCAGTATTTT CASSQDSPRRPDTQYF NA TRBJ2-3 NA TRBV4-2
TGTGCCAGCCTAGCGGGCACAATCTCAAGGGGTGAGCAGTTCTTC CASLAGTISRGEQFF NA TRBJ2-1 TRBD2 TRBV18
TGTGCCAGCGATCTACAGGGGCAAGAGACCCAGTACTTC CASDLQGQETQYF many TRBJ2-5 TRBD1 TRBV2
TGTGCCAGCAGCACCTCGACTAGCGGTGGCGAGACCCAGTACTTC CASSTSTSGGETQYF many TRBJ2-5 TRBD2 TRBV3-1
TGTGCCAGCAGCCAAAAATACCGGACGCCCACTGAAGCTTTCTTT CASSQKYRTPTEAFF few TRBJ1-1 NA TRBV14
TGTCCCACCAGTGGAAGCGGGACACCCACAGATACGCAGTATTTT CPTSGSGTPTDTQYF NA TRBJ2-3 NA TRBV24-1
TGTGCCAGCTCTCTAGCGGGGACCCGTTACGAGCAGTACTTC CASSLAGTRYEQYF NA TRBJ2-7 TRBD2 TRBV18
TGTGCCAGCAGTCCGGGGGGAGGGGGTTACAATGAGCAGTTCTTC CASSPGGGGYNEQFF few TRBJ2-1 NA TRBV27
TGTGCCACCTACGGACGGTCTCAAGAGACCCAGTACTTC CATYGRSQETQYF NA TRBJ2-5 NA TRBV3-1
TGTGCCAGCAGAAGACTACAGGGGGCTGGGGCCAACGTCCTGACTTTC CASRRLQGAGANVLTF few TRBJ2-6 TRBD1 TRBV7-9
TGCAGCGTTCGCGGAGTCTCCTCTGGGGGTGAGCAGTTCTTC CSVRGVSSGGEQFF many TRBJ2-1 NA TRBV29-1
TGTGCCAGCTCACTACAGGCCAAGGTTGGCAATCAGCCCCAGCATTTT CASSLQAKVGNQPQHF NA TRBJ1-5 NA TRBV18
TGTGCCAGCAGCCGTCCGGACAGGGGAACCGGGGAGCTGTTTTTT CASSRPDRGTGELFF NA TRBJ2-2 TRBD1 TRBV7-9
TGTGCCACAAAGGGGGCTGCACGAGGGTTCAATCAGCCCCAGCATTTT CATKGAARGFNQPQHF NA TRBJ1-5 TRBD1 TRBV19
TGTGCCAGCAGCTTAAAGACAGGGGGTGCTACTGAAGCTTTCTTT CASSLKTGGATEAFF NA TRBJ1-1 TRBD1 TRBV7-2
TGCGCCAGCAGCGTGGTCGATGAGCAGTTCTTC CASSVVDEQFF many TRBJ2-1 NA TRBV5-1
TGTGCCAGCAGCTTGGTCGCAGGGCCCTACGAGCAGTACTTC CASSLVAGPYEQYF NA TRBJ2-7 NA TRBV5-4
TGTGCCAGCAAACTCAGCTCTGGGGCCAACGTCCTGACTTTC CASKLSSGANVLTF NA TRBJ2-6 NA TRBV6-5
TGTGCCAGCAGCGCCCCAGGGGGCCGAACCGGGGAGCTGTTTTTT CASSAPGGRTGELFF many TRBJ2-2 TRBD1 TRBV7-3
TGTGCCAGCAGCTTAGGTTTACTAGCGGGACGGGAGGCACAGTATTTT CASSLGLLAGREAQYF few TRBJ2-3 TRBD2 TRBV7-3
TGCAGTGCTAGCCCCCAGACAGGGTTCCACGAGCAGTACTTC CSASPQTGFHEQYF NA TRBJ2-7 TRBD1 TRBV20-1
TGTGCCAGCAGAAACCTTGCTAGGGGAGATACGCAGTATTTT CASRNLARGDTQYF NA TRBJ2-3 NA TRBV28
TGCAGTGCTAGCGGAGTTGGCGAGCAGTACTTC CSASGVGEQYF few TRBJ2-7 NA TRBV20-1
TGTGCCTGGAGTGTACGGGATGGCACTGAAGCTTTCTTT CAWSVRDGTEAFF few TRBJ1-1 NA TRBV30
TGTGCCAGCAGCGGGGGACAGGGAATTAATCAGCCCCAGCATTTT CASSGGQGINQPQHF many TRBJ1-5 TRBD1 TRBV5-8
TGCGCCAGCAGCTTGACCCCGGGTAGGGAAGAGACCCAGTACTTC CASSLTPGREETQYF many TRBJ2-5 NA TRBV5-1
TGCAGTGCTAAAGTGGCGGTCGGAGGGCCCCAGCATTTT CSAKVAVGGPQHF many TRBJ1-5 NA TRBV20-1
TGTGCCAGCAGCTTAGACGGACAGGGGGGAAATTCACCCCTCCACTTT CASSLDGQGGNSPLHF NA TRBJ1-6 TRBD1 TRBV7-2
TGCAGTGCTAGAGATCCTCGCGGAAATAGCAATCAGCCCCAGCATTTT CSARDPRGNSNQPQHF few TRBJ1-5 NA TRBV20-1
TGTGCCAGCAGCCTAGGAGCGGGAGGGCTTAGGATCGATGAGCAGTTCTTC CASSLGAGGLRIDEQFF NA TRBJ2-1 TRBD2 TRBV7-9
TGTGCCAGTAGTATTATCACAGGACACAATGAGCAGTTCTTC CASSIITGHNEQFF NA TRBJ2-1 NA TRBV19
TGTGCCAGCAGCGACGCCCGTGAGGGGACAGGGAATCAGCCCCAGCATTTT CASSDAREGTGNQPQHF few TRBJ1-5 TRBD1 TRBV7-9
TGTGCCAGCAGTTACTCGAGTACAGGGTTATACGAGCAGTACTTC CASSYSSTGLYEQYF NA TRBJ2-7 NA TRBV6-2/TRBV6-3
TGTGCCAGCAGCTTAGGGGGGGCGAGGAATAATTCACCCCTCCACTTT CASSLGGARNNSPLHF few TRBJ1-6 NA TRBV7-6
TGTGCCAGCAGCACAGAGACAGGGTTTGGCACCGGGGAGCTGTTTTTT CASSTETGFGTGELFF NA TRBJ2-2 TRBD1 TRBV5-4
TGTGCCAGCTCACCAGTAGGGGGGCGCGAATCTCATGGCTACACCTTC CASSPVGGRESHGYTF NA TRBJ1-2 NA TRBV18
TGCAGTGCTAGAGTTGAGGGAGTCGGGACTGAAGCTTTCTTT CSARVEGVGTEAFF NA TRBJ1-1 NA TRBV20-1
TGTGCCATCAGCCTTGGGGGACAGGCGAGCACAGATACGCAGTATTTT CAISLGGQASTDTQYF few TRBJ2-3 TRBD1 TRBV10-3
TGTGCCAGCAGCTTGGGAGTGGGGGGATTGGCAGGTCAGGATACGCAGTATTTT CASSLGVGGLAGQDTQYF NA TRBJ2-3 NA TRBV5-5
TGTGCCTGGAGTCCGGCAAATGAAAAACTGTTTTTT CAWSPANEKLFF many TRBJ1-4 NA TRBV30
TGTGCCAGCAGCTTAGCTACCGGGGCGGCGGGTTACGAGCAGTACTTC CASSLATGAAGYEQYF NA TRBJ2-7 NA TRBV7-2
TGTGCCAGCAGGCCGGGACTAGCGGGAGACGGGGAGCTGTTTTTT CASRPGLAGDGELFF many TRBJ2-2 TRBD2 TRBV6-5
TGTGCCAGCAGCCCGGGGGGTACAGGGGGAGCCGGGGAGCTGTTTTTT CASSPGGTGGAGELFF NA TRBJ2-2 NA TRBV11-3
TGTGCCAGCAGTTTTCGCAGATCTGGAAACACCATATATTTT CASSFRRSGNTIYF few TRBJ1-3 NA TRBV12-3/TRBV12-4
TGTGCCAGCTCACCGATCGGAAACCAAGAGACCCAGTACTTC CASSPIGNQETQYF NA TRBJ2-5 NA TRBV18
TGTGCCACCAGCAGATTCGGGAAGGCGGACGAGACCCAGTACTTC CATSRFGKADETQYF NA TRBJ2-5 NA TRBV15
TGTGCCAGCAGCTCCAATGGGCCCTACGAGCAGTACTTC CASSSNGPYEQYF few TRBJ2-7 NA TRBV7-8
TGTGCCAGCAGGCCCGGTGGGACAGGGATCTATGGCTACACCTTC CASRPGGTGIYGYTF few TRBJ1-2 TRBD1 TRBV14
TGTGCCAGCTCACCACGGGGACAGGTTGGTTTTAACACTGAAGCTTTCTTT CASSPRGQVGFNTEAFF many TRBJ1-1 TRBD1 TRBV18
TGTGCCAGCAGTTTTGGGCAGGGAATGGGTGTGTTGCCCCAGCATTTT CASSFGQGMGVLPQHF many TRBJ1-5 NA TRBV28